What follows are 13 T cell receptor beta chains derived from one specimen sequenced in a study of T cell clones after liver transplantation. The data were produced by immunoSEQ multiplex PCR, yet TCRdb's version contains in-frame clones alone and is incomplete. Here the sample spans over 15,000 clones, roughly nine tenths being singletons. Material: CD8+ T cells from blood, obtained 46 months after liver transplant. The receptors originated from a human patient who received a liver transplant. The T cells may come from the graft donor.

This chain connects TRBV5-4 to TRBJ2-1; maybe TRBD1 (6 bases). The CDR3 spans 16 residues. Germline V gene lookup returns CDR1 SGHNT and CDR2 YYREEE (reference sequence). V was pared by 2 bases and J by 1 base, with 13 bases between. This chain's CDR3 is CASSFRQALSYNEQFF. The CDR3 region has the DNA TGTGCCAGCAGCTTCCGACAGGCCCTTTCCTACAATGAGCAGTTCTTC.

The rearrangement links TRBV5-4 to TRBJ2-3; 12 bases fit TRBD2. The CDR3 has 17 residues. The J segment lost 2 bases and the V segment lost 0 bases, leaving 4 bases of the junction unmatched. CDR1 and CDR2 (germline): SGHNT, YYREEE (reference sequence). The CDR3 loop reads CASSLAGLAGSTDTQYF. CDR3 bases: TGTGCCAGCAGCTTGGCCGGACTAGCGGGATCCACAGATACGCAGTATTTT.

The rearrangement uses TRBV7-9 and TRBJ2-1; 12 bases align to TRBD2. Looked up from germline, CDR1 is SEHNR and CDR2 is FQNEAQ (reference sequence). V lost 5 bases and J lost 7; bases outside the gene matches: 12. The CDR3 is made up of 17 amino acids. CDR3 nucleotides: TGTGCCAGCAGCCCAAAACTAGCGGGAGGTCAAGGAAATGAGCAGTTCTTC. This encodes CASSPKLAGGQGNEQFF.

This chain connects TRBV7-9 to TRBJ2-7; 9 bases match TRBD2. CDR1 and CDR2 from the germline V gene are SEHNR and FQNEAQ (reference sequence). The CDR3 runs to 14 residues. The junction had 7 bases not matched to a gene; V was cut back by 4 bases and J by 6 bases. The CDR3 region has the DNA TGTGCCAGCAGCTCCCCGGGACTAGCTAGCGAGCAGTACTTC. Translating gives CASSSPGLASEQYF.

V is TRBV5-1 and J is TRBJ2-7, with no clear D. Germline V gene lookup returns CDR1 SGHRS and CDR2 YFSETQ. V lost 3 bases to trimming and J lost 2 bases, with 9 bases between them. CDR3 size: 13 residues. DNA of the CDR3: TGCGCCAGCAGCTCGGTCAAGACCTACGAGCAGTACTTC. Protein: CASSSVKTYEQYF.

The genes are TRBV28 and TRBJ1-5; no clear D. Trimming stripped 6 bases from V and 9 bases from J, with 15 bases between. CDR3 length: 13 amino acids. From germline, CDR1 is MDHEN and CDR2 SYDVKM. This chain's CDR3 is CASSVGLSSPQHF. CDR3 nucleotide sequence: TGTGCCAGCAGCGTTGGACTCTCATCGCCCCAGCATTTT.

This CDR3 is CASSRNSVYEQYF. CDR3 DNA: TGTGCCAGCAGCAGGAACTCCGTCTACGAGCAGTACTTC. The chain couples TRBV6-5 to TRBJ2-7; D unclear. Germline loops: CDR1 MNHEY, CDR2 SVGAGI. The CDR3 contains 13 residues. V was pared by 6 bases and J by 3 bases, with 12 bases between.

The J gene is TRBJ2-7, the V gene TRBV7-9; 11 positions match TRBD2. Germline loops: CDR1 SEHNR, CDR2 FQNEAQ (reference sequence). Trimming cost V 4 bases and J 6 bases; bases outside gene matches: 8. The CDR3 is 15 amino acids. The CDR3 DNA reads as TGTGCCAGCAGCTCCACTAGCGGGAGTATCGCCGAGCAGTACTTC. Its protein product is CASSSTSGSIAEQYF.

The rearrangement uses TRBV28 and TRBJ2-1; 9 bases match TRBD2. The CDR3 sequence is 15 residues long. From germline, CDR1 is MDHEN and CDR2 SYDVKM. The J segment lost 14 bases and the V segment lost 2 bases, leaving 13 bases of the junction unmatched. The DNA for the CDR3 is TGTGCCAGCAGTTTACAGCGGGAGGTGTTGATTAGGAAGTTCTTC. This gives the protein CASSLQREVLIRKFF.

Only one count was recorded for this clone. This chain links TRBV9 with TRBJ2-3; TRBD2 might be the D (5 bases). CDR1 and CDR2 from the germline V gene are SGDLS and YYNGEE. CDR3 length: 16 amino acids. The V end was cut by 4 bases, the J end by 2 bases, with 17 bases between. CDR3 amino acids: CASSPRGSRPTDTQYF. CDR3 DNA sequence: TGTGCCAGCAGCCCCCGGGGTAGCAGGCCCACAGATACGCAGTATTTT.

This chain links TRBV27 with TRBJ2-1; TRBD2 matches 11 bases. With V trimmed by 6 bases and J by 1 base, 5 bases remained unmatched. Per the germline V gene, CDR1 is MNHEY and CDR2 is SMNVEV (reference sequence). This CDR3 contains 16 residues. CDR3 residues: CASSTLAGGSYNEQFF. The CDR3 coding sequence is TGTGCCAGCAGCACCTTAGCGGGAGGGTCCTACAATGAGCAGTTCTTC.

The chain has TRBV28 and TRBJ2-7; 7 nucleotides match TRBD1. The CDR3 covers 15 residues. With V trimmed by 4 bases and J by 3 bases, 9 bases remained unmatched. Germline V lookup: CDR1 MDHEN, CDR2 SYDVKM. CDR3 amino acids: CASSSDWTGGYEQYF. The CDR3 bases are TGTGCCAGCAGTTCGGACTGGACAGGTGGCTACGAGCAGTACTTC.

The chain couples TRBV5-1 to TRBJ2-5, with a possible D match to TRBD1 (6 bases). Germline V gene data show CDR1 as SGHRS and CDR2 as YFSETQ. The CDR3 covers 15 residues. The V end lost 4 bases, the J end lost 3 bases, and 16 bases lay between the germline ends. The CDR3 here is CASSVQQGAKETQYF. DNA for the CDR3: TGCGCCAGCAGCGTCCAACAGGGCGCAAAAGAGACCCAGTACTTC.